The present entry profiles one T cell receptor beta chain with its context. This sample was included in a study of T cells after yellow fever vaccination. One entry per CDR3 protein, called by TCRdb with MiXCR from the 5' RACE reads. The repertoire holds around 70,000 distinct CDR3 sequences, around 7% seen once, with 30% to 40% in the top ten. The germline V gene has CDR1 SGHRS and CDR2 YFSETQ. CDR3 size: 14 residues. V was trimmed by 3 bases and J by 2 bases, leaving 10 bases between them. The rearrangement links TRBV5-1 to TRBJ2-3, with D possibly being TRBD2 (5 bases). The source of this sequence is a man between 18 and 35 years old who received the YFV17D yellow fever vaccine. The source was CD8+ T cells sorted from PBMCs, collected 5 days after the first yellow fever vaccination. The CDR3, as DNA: TGCGCCAGCAGCTACCGGACTCACACAGATACGCAGTATTTT. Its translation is CASSYRTHTDTQYF. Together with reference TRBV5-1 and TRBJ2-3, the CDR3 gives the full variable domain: KAGVTQTPRYLIKTRGQQVTLSCSPISGHRSVSWYQQTPGQGLQFLFEYFSETQRNKGNFPGRFSGRQFSNSRSEMNVSTLELGDSALYLCASSYRTHTDTQYFGPGTRLTVL.